This entry lists 26 T cell receptor beta chains sequenced from one sample in a study of vaccination effects on CD4 cells after COVID-19. Their target antigens are unknown. Clones were sequenced by immunoSEQ multiplex PCR, and TCRdb holds only the in-frame ones, with some missing. The repertoire consists of 62,000 or so clones, with about 80% occurring once and the leading ten covering 9% to 15%. Antigen-specific CD4+ T cells were expanded with viral peptide pools in the ViraFEST assay before sequencing. Culture lasted around eleven days before CD4+ T cell isolation. Nucleocapsid antibody tests were negative, and the vaccine recipients had no prior SARS-CoV-2 infection. The sequencing here drew on CD4+ T cells from PBMCs cultured with SARS-CoV-2 spike peptides, taken before COVID-19 vaccination. The receptors shown here come from a human donor who received a COVID-19 vaccine.

This sequence joins TRBV2 and TRBJ1-3; D is unresolved. This CDR3 region has 16 residues. V was trimmed by 3 bases and J by 0 bases, leaving 12 bases between them. CDR1 and CDR2 (germline): SNHLY, FYNNEI. For the CDR3, the DNA is TGTGCCAGCAGTGACGGGGTAGTGCCCTCTGGAAACACCATATATTTT. Protein sequence: CASSDGVVPSGNTIYF.

This clone was found a few times. The V and J genes are TRBV30 and TRBJ1-2; D gene unclear. This CDR3 is 12 amino acids long. From germline, CDR1 is GTSNPN and CDR2 SVGIG (reference sequence). The V end lost 3 bases, the J end lost 4 bases, and 9 bases lay between the germline ends. CDR3 nucleotides: TGTGCCTGGAGGAAGGACCGCTATGGCTACACCTTC. It translates to CAWRKDRYGYTF.

This chain uses TRBV6-4 with TRBJ2-7; TRBD2 is a possible D gene (5 bases). Germline lookup yields CDR1 MRHNA and CDR2 SNTAGT. Trimming took 4 bases from V and 4 from J, leaving 23 bases between them. The CDR3 has 17 amino acids. The CDR3 loop reads CASSVPGSGTDPYEQYV. The CDR3 DNA reads as TGTGCCAGCAGTGTCCCGGGGTCAGGCACGGATCCTTACGAGCAGTACGTC.

The V and J genes are TRBV5-1 and TRBJ1-5; D is perhaps TRBD1 (6 bases). Germline loops: CDR1 SGHRS, CDR2 YFSETQ. The CDR3 spans 14 residues. V lost 0 bases and J 8 bases, leaving 12 bases between the germline ends. CDR3 DNA: TGCGCCAGCAGCTTGGACGGGGGCTTGGAGCCCCAGCATTTT. As protein: CASSLDGGLEPQHF. Combining the CDR3 with reference TRBV5-1 and TRBJ1-5 gives the whole variable domain KAGVTQTPRYLIKTRGQQVTLSCSPISGHRSVSWYQQTPGQGLQFLFEYFSETQRNKGNFPGRFSGRQFSNSRSEMNVSTLELGDSALYLCASSLDGGLEPQHFGDGTRLSIL.

CDR3 region: CASSSDLPLNEKLFF. In DNA form, the CDR3 reads TGTGCCAGCAGCTCGGACCTACCCCTTAATGAAAAACTGTTTTTT. The chain links TRBV5-8 to TRBJ1-4; no reliable D call. The CDR3 contains 15 residues. Germline CDR1 reads SGHTS; CDR2 reads YDEGEE. Trimming removed 3 bases from V and 4 bases from J, with 13 bases in between.

The rearrangement links TRBV28 to TRBJ1-4; D is ambiguous. The CDR3 is 17 amino acids. The germline V and J ends were trimmed by 5 bases and 4 bases, with 20 bases remaining between them. In germline, CDR1 is MDHEN, CDR2 SYDVKM. The CDR3 region is CASSLPGAAHFNEKLFF. The CDR3 nucleotides read TGTGCCAGCAGTCTACCTGGTGCAGCCCACTTTAATGAAAAACTGTTTTTT.

The chain recombines TRBV6-5 with TRBJ2-2; TRBD1 matches at 9 bases. Germline V CDR1 and CDR2: MNHEY, SVGAGI. CDR3 length: 15 amino acids. V dropped 5 bases and J dropped 5; count of bases not matched to a gene: 6. The CDR3 spells CASSPPGQGTGELFF. In DNA form, the CDR3 reads TGTGCCAGCAGTCCCCCGGGACAGGGTACCGGGGAGCTGTTTTTT.

Written as DNA, the CDR3 is TGTGCCAGCAGTCCCCAGGGAAGGGAGACCCAGTACTTC. Translated, it gives CASSPQGRETQYF. The genes are TRBV2 and TRBJ2-5; D is perhaps TRBD1 (5 bases). The germline CDR1 and CDR2 sequences are SNHLY and FYNNEI. The V gene lost 5 bases and the J gene lost 5 bases, with 12 bases spanning the gap. This CDR3 has 13 residues.

The chain recombines TRBV2 with TRBJ2-4; 7 bases match TRBD1. The germline V gene encodes CDR1 SNHLY and CDR2 FYNNEI. The CDR3 contains 15 residues. The V segment lost 6 bases and the J segment 0 bases; nucleotides outside the gene matches: 5. The DNA of the CDR3 is TGTGCCAGCAGCGGACAGGACTTAGCCAAAAACATTCAGTACTTC. It is translated as CASSGQDLAKNIQYF.

This clone appeared a few times. The chain combines TRBV12-5 with TRBJ1-1; D remains unclear. The V gene lost 6 bases and the J gene lost 4 bases, with 12 bases spanning the gap. Germline CDR1 and CDR2: LGHNT and FRNRAP. The length of the CDR3 is 13 residues. The CDR3 DNA reads as TGTGCTAGTGGCCGGAATCGGGGCACTGAAGCTTTCTTT. Amino acid sequence: CASGRNRGTEAFF.

This clone has a single count. This chain joins TRBV6-5 and TRBJ2-7, with D perhaps matching TRBD1 (6 bases). The ends were cut back, 5 bases at V and 3 bases at J, with 14 bases in the middle. CDR1 MNHEY and CDR2 SVGAGI come from the germline V gene. The length of the CDR3 is 14 residues. CDR3: CASSKAGAGYEQYV. For the CDR3, the DNA is TGTGCCAGCAGTAAGGCAGGGGCGGGCTACGAGCAGTACGTC.

This clone was seen a few times. The chain carries TRBV7-9 and TRBJ2-1, with unresolved D. Germline CDR1 and CDR2: SEHNR and FQNEAQ (reference sequence). The CDR3 has 14 residues. Trimming took 4 bases from V and 6 from J, leaving 13 bases between them. CDR3 region: CASSSLSGPNEQFF. CDR3 in DNA: TGTGCCAGCAGCTCTTTATCCGGACCCAATGAGCAGTTCTTC.

The rearrangement joins TRBV6-5 to TRBJ1-1; D remains unclear. This CDR3 has 14 residues. Looked up from germline, CDR1 is MNHEY and CDR2 is SVGAGI. The germline V and J ends were trimmed by 0 bases and 3 bases, with 8 bases remaining between them. The CDR3 region has the DNA TGTGCCAGCAGTTACTCGATGCGGGACACTGAAGCTTTCTTT. It is translated as CASSYSMRDTEAFF.

The gene calls are TRBV18 and TRBJ2-1; tentatively, D is TRBD1 or TRBD2 (6 bases each). This CDR3 is 15 amino acids long. Between the trimmed V and J ends, which lost 5 bases and 7 bases, there was a span of 18 bases. Germline V gives CDR1 KGHSH, CDR2 LQKENI. CDR3 coding DNA: TGTGCCAGCTCAGCAGGGGAGGCAAGTGGGAATGAGCAGTTCTTC. The encoded protein is CASSAGEASGNEQFF.

This chain joins TRBV5-3 and TRBJ2-7; D is undetermined. TRBV5-3 is an open reading frame whose function is uncertain. CDR3 size: 12 residues. Trimming removed 1 base at V and 3 bases at J, with 5 bases between. CDR3 nucleotides: TGTGCCAGAAGCTTGAGGAGCTACGAGCAGTACGTC. This encodes CARSLRSYEQYV.

The chain combines TRBV11-2 with TRBJ2-6; the D gene is possibly TRBD1 (6 bases). Germline CDR1 reads SGHAT; CDR2 reads FQNNGV. This CDR3 is 18 amino acids long. V was pared by 1 base and J by 4 bases, with 17 bases between. CDR3 sequence reads: CASSLVFAGARGANVLTF. The CDR3 DNA is TGTGCCAGCAGCTTAGTGTTTGCAGGGGCGCGCGGGGCCAACGTCCTGACTTTC. The variable domain in full, with the rest retrieved from reference TRBV11-2 and TRBJ2-6, is EAGVAQSPRYKIIEKRQSVAFWCNPISGHATLYWYQQILGQGPKLLIQFQNNGVVDDSQLPKDRFSAERLKGVDSTLKIQPAKLEDSAVYLCASSLVFAGARGANVLTFGAGSRLTVL.

J is TRBJ2-3 and V is TRBV30, with 13 bases identical to TRBD2. CDR3 size: 16 residues. The germline V gene has CDR1 GTSNPN and CDR2 SVGIG (reference sequence). Unmatched junction bases numbered 7, after V lost 6 bases and J lost 1 base. The CDR3 spells CACSRTSGGRTDTQYF. The DNA for the CDR3 is TGTGCCTGCAGCCGGACTAGCGGGGGACGCACAGATACGCAGTATTTT.

The table lists this clone with a few counts. The rearrangement joins TRBV20-1 to TRBJ1-1; D gene unclear. V was pared by 7 bases and J by 5 bases, with 5 bases between. The CDR3 spans 9 residues. Germline lookup yields CDR1 DFQATT and CDR2 SNEGSKA (reference sequence). DNA for the CDR3: TGCAGTGTCGGGACTGAAGCTTTCTTT. It yields the protein CSVGTEAFF.

This chain links TRBV4-3 with TRBJ2-3, with 9 positions matching TRBD2. The CDR3 length is 18 residues. The V gene's germline CDR1 is LGHNA and CDR2 YSLEER. J lost 5 bases, V lost 0 bases, and 12 bases had no gene match. This CDR3 reads CASSQDRLGTSREDTQYF. CDR3 bases: TGCGCCAGCAGCCAAGACAGGCTGGGGACTAGCCGGGAAGATACGCAGTATTTT.

The V gene is TRBV5-1, the J gene TRBJ1-4; D gene ambiguous. The CDR3 extends over 15 amino acids. Trimming took off 1 base at V and 5 bases at J, with 12 bases between the two ends. Germline CDR1 SGHRS, CDR2 YFSETQ. In nucleotides, the CDR3 is TGCGCCAGCAGCTTGACTCCGGGTTTCAATGAAAAACTGTTTTTT. Its translation: CASSLTPGFNEKLFF.

This chain links TRBV30 with TRBJ2-2; TRBD2 is a possible D gene (6 bases). The germline V gene has CDR1 GTSNPN and CDR2 SVGIG (reference sequence). V lost 0 bases to trimming and J lost 7 bases, with 6 bases between them. The CDR3 has 12 residues. The CDR3 spells CAWSVAGGELFF. The CDR3 coding sequence is TGTGCCTGGAGTGTAGCGGGCGGGGAGCTGTTTTTT.

This chain uses TRBV25-1 with TRBJ2-2; the D is unclear. V was clipped by 3 bases and J by 7 bases, with 15 bases between them. CDR3 length equals 15 residues. Germline V CDR1 and CDR2: MGHDK, SYGVNS. The CDR3 coding sequence is TGTGCCAGCAGTGAGCCGGGTTCGTACGGCGGGGAGCTGTTTTTT. Encoded protein: CASSEPGSYGGELFF.

The genes are TRBV2 and TRBJ2-7; 7 bases align to TRBD1. Germline assignment: CDR1 SNHLY and CDR2 FYNNEI. This CDR3 region has 12 residues. J lost 6 bases, V lost 5 bases, and 4 bases had no gene match. The CDR3 sequence is CASSNRGPEQYV. The CDR3 region has the DNA TGTGCCAGCAGTAACAGGGGCCCCGAGCAGTACGTC.

J is TRBJ1-4 and V is TRBV5-4; D remains ambiguous. Trimming took off 0 bases at V and 4 bases at J, with 13 bases between the two ends. The CDR3 is made up of 16 amino acids. Germline values: CDR1 SGHNT, CDR2 YYREEE (reference sequence). This chain's CDR3 is CASSLAGPGINEKLFF. In DNA form, the CDR3 reads TGTGCCAGCAGCTTGGCGGGTCCGGGGATTAATGAAAAACTGTTTTTT.

The rearrangement links TRBV5-1 to TRBJ2-5; tentatively, D is TRBD1 (5 bases). Germline CDR1 and CDR2: SGHRS and YFSETQ. The CDR3 loop spans 12 amino acids. V was pared by 2 bases and J by 4 bases, with 6 bases between. CDR3 in amino acids: CASSLRGETQYF. The CDR3 nucleotides are TGCGCCAGCAGCTTAAGGGGAGAGACCCAGTACTTC.

The chain joins TRBV6-5 to TRBJ2-2, with D hard to call. Germline V gene lookup returns CDR1 MNHEY and CDR2 SVGAGI. V was cut by 0 bases and J by 8 bases, with 10 bases left in between. The CDR3 spans 14 residues. The chain's CDR3 is CASSYSPVRGELFF. CDR3 coding DNA: TGTGCCAGCAGTTACTCCCCAGTGCGGGGGGAGCTGTTTTTT.